This T cell receptor beta chain derives from a study of blood T cell repertoires in COVID-19 (TCRdb year 2020). In the study overall: The collaborator samples originated in the United States, Italy and Spain and spanned the acute and convalescent phases of COVID-19. Samples came from the ongoing ImmuneRACE study (first 160 participants) plus 1,254 subjects from 6 global collaborators. Where HLA class I and class II types were available, the types were taken from metadata supplied by the sample provider, not from assay-based typing. Nearly every sample came with metadata listing a de-identified subject ID, COVID-19 status, age in years and sex. The prospective study material was composed of cDNA or gDNA derived from T cells, B-cell-depleted T cells, or PBMCs. Subjects who had been exposed to COVID-19, were actively infected with it, or had recovered from it provided the deeply sampled blood TCRbeta repertoires that made up the dataset. A freely available public database, intended as a resource for researchers studying the immune response to SARS-CoV-2, is where the repertoires were released. Study-wide findings and limitations: The amount of clinical and demographic metadata varied by source and participant and was provided uncurated.

TCRbeta CDR3 regions were amplified from genomic DNA using the immunoSEQ Assay, a bias-controlled multiplex PCR. The original methods were these. The number of nucleated cells in each sample was estimated from the amplification of reference gene primers within the assay. To quantify the absolute abundance of each unique TCRbeta CDR3 rearrangement, sequence reads were collapsed and filtered. For each sample, productive Simpson clonality was calculated as the square root of Simpson's diversity index across productive rearrangements. TCRdb stores this immuneACCESS table with in-frame sequences only. Part of the clones is absent; in the studies checked, under half of the shortfall reflects unresolved V genes, and no reason is known for the rest. D and trimming come from the DNA, and the V and J calls and clone size come from that table. A total of approximately 100,000 clones appear in this sample, 84% of them only once. The biggest ten clones account for about 12% of the sample.

The cysteine opens and the phenylalanine closes a CDR3 of 13 amino acids. Only the CDR3 region is kept as DNA, spanning 39 bases read in frame from base 1. V and J lose 0 bases and 9 bases, and a span of 9 bases separates them. CDR1 is given as GTSNPN and CDR2 as SVGIG, both from the germline V gene (reference sequence). Each collaborating institution followed its own protocols to collect whole blood in K2EDTA tubes. For TCRbeta analysis, collaborator samples were shipped as frozen whole blood, as isolated PBMCs, or as DNA extracted from either sample type. Regarding this clone: Its binding antigen is unknown. No much larger clone is present one base from it, and per-base qualities are unavailable.

The rearranged segments are TRBV30 and TRBJ1-6, with the D gene uncertain. Sample: peripheral blood. The sequence derives from a human donor in a cohort sampled during active COVID-19. The DNA sequence is given as TGTGCCTGGAGTGTGGCCCCAATTTCACCCCTCCACTTT. This codes for CAWSVAPISPLHF. This CDR3, with the reference TRBV30 and TRBJ1-6 proteins standing in past its ends, gives the full variable domain SQTIHQWPATLVQPVGSPLSLECTVEGTSNPNLYWYRQAAGRGLQLLFYSVGIGQISSEVPQNLSASRPQDRQFILSSKKLLLSDSGFYLCAWSVAPISPLHFGNGTRLTVT.